This TCR beta chain was captured in a study of T cell responses to AZD1222 COVID-19 vaccine. As regards this clone: Its antigen is unidentified. At one of its ends the junction is not consistent with the germline gene, which may arise from a read error.

TCRdb keeps only in-frame clones here, not all; method: immunoSEQ multiplex PCR. The sample holds about 82,000 clones, approximately 85% seen once. General study points: Sampling that yielded the repertoires occurred only after the peak T cell response.

The CDR3 extends over 15 amino acids. Germline V gene lookup returns CDR1 MNHEY and CDR2 SVGEGT. This sequence was found in an adult who received the AZD1222 COVID-19 vaccine. V is TRBV6-2 or TRBV6-3 and J is TRBJ1-5; unclear D gene. Sequences were derived from peripheral blood, sampled 28 days after the second AZD1222 dose. For the CDR3, the DNA is TGTGCCAGCAGTTACTCGTTGAGTAGCATTCAGCCCCAGCATTTT. Translation: CASSYSLSSIQPQHF.